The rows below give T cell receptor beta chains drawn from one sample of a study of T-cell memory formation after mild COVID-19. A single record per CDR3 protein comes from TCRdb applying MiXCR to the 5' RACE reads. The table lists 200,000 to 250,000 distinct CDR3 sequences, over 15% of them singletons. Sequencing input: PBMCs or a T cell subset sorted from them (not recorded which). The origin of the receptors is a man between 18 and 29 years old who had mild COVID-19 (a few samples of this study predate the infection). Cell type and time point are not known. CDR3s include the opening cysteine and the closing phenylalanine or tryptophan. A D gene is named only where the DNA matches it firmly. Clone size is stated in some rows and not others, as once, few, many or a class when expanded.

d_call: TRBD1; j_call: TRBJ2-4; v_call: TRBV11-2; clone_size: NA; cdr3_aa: CASTLTGGNIQYF; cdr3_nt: TGTGCCAGCACCTTGACAGGGGGGAACATTCAGTACTTC
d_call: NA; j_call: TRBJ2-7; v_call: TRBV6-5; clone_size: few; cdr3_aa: CASSYSLREKDYEQYF; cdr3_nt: TGTGCCAGCAGTTACTCTCTGAGGGAAAAAGACTACGAGCAGTACTTC
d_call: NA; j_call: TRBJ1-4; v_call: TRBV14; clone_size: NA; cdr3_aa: CASSQATRKLFF; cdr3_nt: TGTGCCAGCAGCCAAGCGACACGAAAACTGTTTTTT
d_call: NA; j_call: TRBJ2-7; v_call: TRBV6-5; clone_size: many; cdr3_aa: CASSLGPMGSYEQYF; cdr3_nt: TGTGCCAGCAGTCTCGGGCCGATGGGGTCCTACGAGCAGTACTTC
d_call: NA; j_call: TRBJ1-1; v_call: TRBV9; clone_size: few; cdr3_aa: CASSPKLNTEAFF; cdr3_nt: TGTGCCAGCAGCCCGAAGTTGAACACTGAAGCTTTCTTT
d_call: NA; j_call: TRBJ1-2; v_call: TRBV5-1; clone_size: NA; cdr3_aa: CASSPQNFYGYTF; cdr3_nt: TGCGCCAGCAGCCCCCAGAACTTCTATGGCTACACCTTC
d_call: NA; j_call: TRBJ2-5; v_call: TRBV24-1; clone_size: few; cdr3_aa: CATGRDSGDQENQYF; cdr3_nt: TGTGCCACCGGCCGGGACTCAGGTGACCAAGAGAACCAGTACTTC
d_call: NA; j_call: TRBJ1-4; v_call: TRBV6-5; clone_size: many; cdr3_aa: CASSTEGRGNEKLFF; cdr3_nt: TGTGCCAGCAGCACCGAGGGCAGGGGTAATGAAAAACTGTTTTTT
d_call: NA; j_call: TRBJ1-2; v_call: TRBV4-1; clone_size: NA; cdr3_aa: CASSQVGGGGYTF; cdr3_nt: TGCGCCAGCAGCCAAGTCGGCGGGGGTGGCTACACCTTC
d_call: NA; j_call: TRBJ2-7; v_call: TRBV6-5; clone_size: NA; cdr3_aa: CASSYSGNREQYF; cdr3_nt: TGTGCCAGCAGTTACTCGGGAAATCGCGAGCAGTACTTC
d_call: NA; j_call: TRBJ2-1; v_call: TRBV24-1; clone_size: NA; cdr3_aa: CATSDLRGSGNEQFF; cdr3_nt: TGTGCCACCAGTGATTTGCGGGGCTCTGGTAATGAGCAGTTCTTC
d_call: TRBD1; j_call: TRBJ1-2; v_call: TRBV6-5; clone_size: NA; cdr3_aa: CASSWGQGVANYGYTF; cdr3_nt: TGTGCCAGCAGCTGGGGACAGGGGGTAGCTAACTATGGCTACACCTTC
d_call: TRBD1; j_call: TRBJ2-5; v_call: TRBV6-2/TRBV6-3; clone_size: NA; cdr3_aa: CASRDRVSETQYF; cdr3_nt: TGTGCCAGCAGGGACAGGGTATCAGAGACCCAGTACTTC
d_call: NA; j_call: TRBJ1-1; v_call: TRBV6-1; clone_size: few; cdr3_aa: CASSERRDEAFF; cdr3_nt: TGTGCCAGCAGTGAAAGGAGAGATGAAGCTTTCTTT
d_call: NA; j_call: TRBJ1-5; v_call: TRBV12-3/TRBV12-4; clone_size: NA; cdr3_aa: CASSSGSPSNQPQHF; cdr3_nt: TGTGCCAGCAGTTCCGGGTCCCCTAGCAATCAGCCCCAGCATTTT
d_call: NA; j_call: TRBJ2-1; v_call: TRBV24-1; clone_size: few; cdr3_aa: CATSGPTATEDNEQFF; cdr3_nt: TGTGCCACCAGTGGCCCCACCGCCACAGAGGACAATGAGCAGTTCTTC
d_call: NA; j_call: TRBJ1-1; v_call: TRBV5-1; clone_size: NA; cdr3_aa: CASSSQMNTEAFF; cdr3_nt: TGCGCCAGCAGCTCCCAGATGAACACTGAAGCTTTCTTT
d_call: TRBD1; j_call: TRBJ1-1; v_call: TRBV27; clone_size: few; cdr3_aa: CASSLLRFPRGQGVGTEAFF; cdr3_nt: TGTGCCAGCAGTTTACTTAGGTTTCCTCGTGGACAGGGGGTGGGCACTGAAGCTTTCTTT
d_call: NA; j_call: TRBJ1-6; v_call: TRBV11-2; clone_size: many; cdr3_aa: CASSSPYTSYNSPLHF; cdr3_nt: TGTGCCAGCAGCTCTCCGTATACCTCTTATAATTCACCCCTCCACTTT
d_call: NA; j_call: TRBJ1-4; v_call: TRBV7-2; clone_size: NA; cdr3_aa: CASSLQGFDEKLFF; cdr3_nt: TGTGCCAGCAGCTTACAGGGGTTTGATGAAAAACTGTTTTTT
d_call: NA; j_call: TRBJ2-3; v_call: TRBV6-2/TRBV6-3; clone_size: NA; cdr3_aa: CASSYLWDNTDTQYF; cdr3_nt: TGTGCCAGCAGTTATCTCTGGGACAACACAGATACGCAGTATTTT
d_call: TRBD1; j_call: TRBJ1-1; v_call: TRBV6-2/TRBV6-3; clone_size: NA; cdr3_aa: CASSSRQGEAFF; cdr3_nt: TGTGCCAGCAGTTCCCGACAGGGTGAGGCTTTCTTT
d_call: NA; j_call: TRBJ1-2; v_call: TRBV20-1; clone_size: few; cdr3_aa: CSARQGYYGYTF; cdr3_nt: TGCAGTGCTAGACAGGGGTACTATGGCTACACCTTC
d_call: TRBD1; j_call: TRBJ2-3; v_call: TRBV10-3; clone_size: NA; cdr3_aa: CAIGRTTGASTDTQYF; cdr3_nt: TGTGCCATCGGACGTACCACAGGGGCCAGCACAGATACGCAGTATTTT
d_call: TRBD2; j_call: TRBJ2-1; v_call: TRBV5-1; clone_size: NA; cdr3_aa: CASSRTSSEDEQFF; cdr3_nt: TGCGCCAGCAGCAGGACTAGCTCAGAGGATGAGCAGTTCTTC
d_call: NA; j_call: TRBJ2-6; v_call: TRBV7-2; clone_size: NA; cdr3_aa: CASRAPNSNVLTF; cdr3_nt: TGTGCCAGCAGGGCCCCCAATTCCAACGTCCTGACTTTC
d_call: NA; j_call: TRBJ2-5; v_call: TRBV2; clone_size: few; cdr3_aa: CASSERWETQYF; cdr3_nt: TGTGCCAGCAGTGAAAGGTGGGAGACCCAGTACTTC
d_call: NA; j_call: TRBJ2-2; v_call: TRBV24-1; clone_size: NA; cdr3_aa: CATSERVANTGELFF; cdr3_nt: TGTGCCACCAGTGAGAGGGTCGCGAACACCGGGGAGCTGTTTTTT
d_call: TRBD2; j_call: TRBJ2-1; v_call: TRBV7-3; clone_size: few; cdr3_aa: CASSFSGGPYNEQFF; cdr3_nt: TGTGCCAGCAGCTTTAGCGGGGGGCCTTACAATGAGCAGTTCTTC
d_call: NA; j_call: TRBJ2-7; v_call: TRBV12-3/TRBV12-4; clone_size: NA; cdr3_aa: CASPRAPLKGDPLSSYEQYF; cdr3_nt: TGTGCCAGCCCTAGGGCCCCGTTGAAGGGGGACCCCCTTAGCTCCTACGAGCAGTACTTC
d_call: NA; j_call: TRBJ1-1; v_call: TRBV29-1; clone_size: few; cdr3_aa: CSVDEGGNTEAFF; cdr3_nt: TGCAGCGTTGACGAGGGGGGCAACACTGAAGCTTTCTTT
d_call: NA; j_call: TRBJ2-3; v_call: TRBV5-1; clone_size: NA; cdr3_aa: CASSRDPAVGTQYF; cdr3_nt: TGCGCCAGCAGCCGAGACCCAGCAGTGGGTACGCAGTATTTT
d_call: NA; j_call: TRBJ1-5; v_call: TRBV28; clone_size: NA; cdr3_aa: CAAQGGQPQHF; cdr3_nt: TGTGCCGCGCAAGGGGGACAGCCCCAGCATTTT
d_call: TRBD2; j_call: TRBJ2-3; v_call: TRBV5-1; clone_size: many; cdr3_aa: CASSLSGVATDTQYF; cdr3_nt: TGCGCCAGCAGCTTGAGCGGGGTTGCCACAGATACGCAGTATTTT
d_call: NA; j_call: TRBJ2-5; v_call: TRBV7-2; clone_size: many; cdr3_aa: CASSLVQETQYF; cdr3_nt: TGTGCCAGCAGCTTAGTACAAGAGACCCAGTACTTC
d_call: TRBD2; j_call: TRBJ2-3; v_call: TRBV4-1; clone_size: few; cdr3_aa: CASSPGLAGGLGDTQYF; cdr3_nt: TGCGCCAGCAGCCCGGGACTAGCGGGGGGGTTGGGAGATACGCAGTATTTT
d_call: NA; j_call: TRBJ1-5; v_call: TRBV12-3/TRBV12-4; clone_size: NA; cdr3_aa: CASSWRGLSNQPQHF; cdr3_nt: TGTGCCAGCAGTTGGCGGGGGCTGAGCAATCAGCCCCAGCATTTT
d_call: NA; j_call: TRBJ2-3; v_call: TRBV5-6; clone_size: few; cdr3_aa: CASSLIRGQNTDTQYF; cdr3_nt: TGTGCCAGCAGCTTGATTAGAGGACAGAACACAGATACGCAGTATTTT
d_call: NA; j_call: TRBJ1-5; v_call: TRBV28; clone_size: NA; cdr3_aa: CASRLANQPQHF; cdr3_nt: TGTGCCAGCAGATTAGCAAATCAGCCCCAGCATTTT